This passage covers 5 T cell receptor beta chains from one sample sequenced in a study of cytomegalovirus exposure and HLA in healthy donors. PCR used 60 Vbeta primers and 13 Jbeta primers. Clones were read by immunoSEQ multiplex PCR, and TCRdb kept only the in-frame ones, dropping some. This sample's table has 74,000 or so clones. What was sequenced was PBMCs. The receptors stem from a woman aged 55-70 years in good health and CMV-seronegative.

The chain is built from TRBV6-6 and TRBJ2-3; 10 bases map to TRBD2. J was trimmed by 3 bases and V by 4 bases; bases with no gene match: 7. This CDR3 spans 16 amino acids. Germline V gene sequence: CDR1 MNHNY, CDR2 SVGAGI (reference sequence). CDR3 DNA: TGTGCCAGCAGTTCCCCTAGCGGGAGCCTAACAGATACGCAGTATTTT. This codes for CASSSPSGSLTDTQYF.

The rearrangement uses TRBV4-1 and TRBJ2-5; 13 bases are shared with TRBD2. The CDR3 extends over 16 amino acids. CDR1 and CDR2 (germline): MGHRA, YSYEKL. After removal of 0 bases from V and 4 bases from J, the junction contained 2 bases not matched to a gene. This chain's CDR3 is CASSQETSGRGETQYF. The DNA of the CDR3 is TGCGCCAGCAGCCAAGAAACTAGCGGGAGGGGAGAGACCCAGTACTTC.

V and J are TRBV5-6 and TRBJ2-7; 10 nucleotides agree with TRBD2. Germline V lookup: CDR1 SGHDT, CDR2 YYEEEE. CDR3 length: 18 amino acids. The ends lost 0 bases at V and 6 bases at J; junction bases unmatched: 15. This chain's CDR3 is CASSLVSIAGGRLGEQYF. CDR3 nucleotides: TGTGCCAGCAGCTTGGTCTCGATAGCGGGAGGCCGATTGGGCGAGCAGTACTTC.

The gene calls are TRBV5-1 and TRBJ2-3, with D perhaps matching TRBD1 (5 bases). This CDR3 region has 14 residues. CDR1 is SGHRS and CDR2 is YFSETQ in the germline V gene. Trimming took off 0 bases at V and 2 bases at J, with 7 bases between the two ends. The DNA of the CDR3 is TGCGCCAGCAGCTTGGAGGGGTTCACAGATACGCAGTATTTT. This gives the protein CASSLEGFTDTQYF.

CDR3 amino acids: CASSPRTSGSYEQYF. The CDR3 DNA is TGTGCCAGCTCACCACGCACTAGCGGATCCTACGAGCAGTACTTC. The rearrangement uses TRBV18 and TRBJ2-7, with TRBD2 matching 8 bases. The CDR3 loop spans 15 amino acids. With 1 base clipped from V and 1 base from J, the junction kept 3 bases outside the gene matches. Per the germline V gene, CDR1 is KGHSH and CDR2 is LQKENI.